What follows describes a single T cell receptor (beta chain). TCRdb called the 5' RACE reads again in MiXCR, with one record for every CDR3 protein. The table shows about 43,000 distinct CDR3 sequences, with around a fifth occurring only once. Treg sorting used a CD4+CD25+CD127-/low gate. The clonotype was recovered from a female donor with breast cancer. The material sequenced was Tregs sorted from a lymph node.

The CDR3 is CAWSVPPISSEQYF. CDR3 DNA sequence: TGTGCCTGGAGTGTACCGCCTATATCCAGCGAGCAGTACTTC. V usage is TRBV30 and J usage is TRBJ2-7; D is unresolved. The CDR3 has 14 residues. Germline loops: CDR1 GTSNPN, CDR2 SVGIG (reference sequence). V lost 0 bases, J lost 6 bases, and 15 bases lay in between.